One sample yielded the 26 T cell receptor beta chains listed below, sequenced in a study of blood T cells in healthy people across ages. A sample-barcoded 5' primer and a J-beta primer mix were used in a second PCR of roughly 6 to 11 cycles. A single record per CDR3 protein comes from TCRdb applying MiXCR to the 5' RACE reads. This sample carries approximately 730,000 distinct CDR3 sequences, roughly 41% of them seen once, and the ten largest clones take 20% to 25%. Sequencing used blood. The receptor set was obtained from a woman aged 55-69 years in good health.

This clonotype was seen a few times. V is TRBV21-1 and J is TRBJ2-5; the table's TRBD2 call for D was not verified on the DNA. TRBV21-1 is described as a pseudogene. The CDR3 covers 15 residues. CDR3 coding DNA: TGTGCCAGCAGCAAAGAAAGCGGGCGCCAAGAGACCCAGTACTTC. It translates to CASSKESGRQETQYF.

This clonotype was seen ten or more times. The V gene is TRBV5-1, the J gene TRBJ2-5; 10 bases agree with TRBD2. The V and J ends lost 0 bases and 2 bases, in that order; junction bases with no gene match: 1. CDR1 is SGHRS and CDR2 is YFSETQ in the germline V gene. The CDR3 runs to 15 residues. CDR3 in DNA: TGCGCCAGCAGCTTGGATAGCGGGGGGCAAGAGACCCAGTACTTC. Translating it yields CASSLDSGGQETQYF.

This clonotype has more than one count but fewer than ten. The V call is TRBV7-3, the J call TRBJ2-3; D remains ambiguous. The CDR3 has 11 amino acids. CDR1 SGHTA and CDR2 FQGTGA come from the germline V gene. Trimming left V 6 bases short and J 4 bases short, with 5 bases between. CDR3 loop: CASRSADTQYF. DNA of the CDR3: TGTGCCAGCAGGTCGGCAGATACGCAGTATTTT.

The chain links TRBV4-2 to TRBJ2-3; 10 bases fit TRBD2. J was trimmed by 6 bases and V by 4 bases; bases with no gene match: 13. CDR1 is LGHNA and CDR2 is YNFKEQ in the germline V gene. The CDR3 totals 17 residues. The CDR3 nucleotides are TGTGCCAGCAGCCCCCGGGGAACTAGCGGGAATGCGGATACGCAGTATTTT. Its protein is CASSPRGTSGNADTQYF.

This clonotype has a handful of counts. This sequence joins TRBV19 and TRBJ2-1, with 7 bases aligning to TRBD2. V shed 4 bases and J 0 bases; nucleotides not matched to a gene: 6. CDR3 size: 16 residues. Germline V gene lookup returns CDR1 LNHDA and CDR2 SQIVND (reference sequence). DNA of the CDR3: TGTGCCAGTAGTAAAATCAGCGGGGACTCCTACAATGAGCAGTTCTTC. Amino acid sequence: CASSKISGDSYNEQFF.

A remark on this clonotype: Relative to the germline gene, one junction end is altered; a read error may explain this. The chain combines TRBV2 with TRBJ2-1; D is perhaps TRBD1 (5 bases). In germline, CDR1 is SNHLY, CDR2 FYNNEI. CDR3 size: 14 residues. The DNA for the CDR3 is TGTGCCAGCAAGCAAACAGGAGCCTACGATGAGCAGTTCTTC. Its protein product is CASKQTGAYDEQFF. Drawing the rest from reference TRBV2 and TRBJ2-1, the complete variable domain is EPEVTQTPSHQVTQMGQEVILRCVPISNHLYFYWYRQILGQKVEFLVSFYNNEISEKSEIFDDQFSVERPDGSNFTLKIRSTKLEDSAMYFCASKQTGAYDEQFFGPGTRLTVL.

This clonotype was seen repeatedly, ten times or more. The CDR3 bases are TGTGCCAGCAGTGCGGGACTAGCGGGAGGCGAGCAGTACTTC. It is translated as CASSAGLAGGEQYF. V and J are TRBV12-3 or TRBV12-4 and TRBJ2-7; 15 bases match TRBD2. After removal of 5 bases from V and 6 bases from J, the junction contained 2 bases not matched to a gene. This CDR3 is built from 14 residues.

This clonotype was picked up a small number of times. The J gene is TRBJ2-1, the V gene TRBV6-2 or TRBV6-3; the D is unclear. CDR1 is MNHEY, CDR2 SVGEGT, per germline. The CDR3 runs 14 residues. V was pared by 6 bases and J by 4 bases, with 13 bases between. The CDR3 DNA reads TGTGCCAGCAGGGTGCCGGAAGTTTACAATGAGCAGTTCTTC. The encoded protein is CASRVPEVYNEQFF.

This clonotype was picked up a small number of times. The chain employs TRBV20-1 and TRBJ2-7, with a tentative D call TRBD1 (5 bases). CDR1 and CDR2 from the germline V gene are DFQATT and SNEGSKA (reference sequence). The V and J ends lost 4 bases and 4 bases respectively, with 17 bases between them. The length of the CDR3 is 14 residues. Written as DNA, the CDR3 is TGCAGTGCTACTCCCGAAGGGGCGACTTACGAGCAGTACTTC. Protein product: CSATPEGATYEQYF.

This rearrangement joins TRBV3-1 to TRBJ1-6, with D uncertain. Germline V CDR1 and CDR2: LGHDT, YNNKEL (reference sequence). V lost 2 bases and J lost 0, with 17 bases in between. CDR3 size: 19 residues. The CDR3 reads CASSQYPIRLSSYNSPLHF. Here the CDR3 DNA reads TGTGCCAGCAGCCAATACCCCATCAGACTAAGCTCCTATAATTCACCCCTCCACTTT.

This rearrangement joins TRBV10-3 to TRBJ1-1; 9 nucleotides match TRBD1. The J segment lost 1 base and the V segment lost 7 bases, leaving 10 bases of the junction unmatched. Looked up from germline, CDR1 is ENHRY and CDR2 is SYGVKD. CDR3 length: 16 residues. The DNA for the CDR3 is TGTGCCATCACTGTCGGGACAGGGACGGAGAACACTGAAGCTTTCTTT. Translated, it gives CAITVGTGTENTEAFF.

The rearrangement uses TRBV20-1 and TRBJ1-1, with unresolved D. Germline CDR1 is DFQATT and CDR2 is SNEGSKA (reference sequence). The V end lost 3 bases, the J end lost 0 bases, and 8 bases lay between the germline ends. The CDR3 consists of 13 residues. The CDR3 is CSASRAMNTEAFF. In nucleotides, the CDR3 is TGCAGTGCTAGTCGGGCCATGAACACTGAAGCTTTCTTT.

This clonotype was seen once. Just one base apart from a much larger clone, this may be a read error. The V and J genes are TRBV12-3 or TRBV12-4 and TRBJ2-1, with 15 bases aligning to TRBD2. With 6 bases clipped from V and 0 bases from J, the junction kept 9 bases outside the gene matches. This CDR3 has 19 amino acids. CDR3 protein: CASRTGLAGGWSSYNEQFF. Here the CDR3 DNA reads TGTGCCAGCAGAACGGGACTAGCGGGAGGTTGGAGCTCCTACAATGAGCAGTTCTTC.

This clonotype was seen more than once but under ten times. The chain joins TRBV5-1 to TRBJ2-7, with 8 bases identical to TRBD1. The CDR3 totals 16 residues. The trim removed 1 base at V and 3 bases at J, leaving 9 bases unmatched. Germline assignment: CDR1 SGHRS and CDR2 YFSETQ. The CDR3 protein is CASSLSGGTGRYEQYF. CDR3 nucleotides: TGCGCCAGCAGCTTGTCCGGCGGGACAGGACGCTACGAGCAGTACTTC.

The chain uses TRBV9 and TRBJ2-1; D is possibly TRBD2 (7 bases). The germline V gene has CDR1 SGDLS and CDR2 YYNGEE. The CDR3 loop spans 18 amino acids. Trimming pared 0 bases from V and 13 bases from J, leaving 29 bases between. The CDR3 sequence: CASSVDWGGGEGGETQFF. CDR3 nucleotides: TGTGCCAGCAGCGTAGATTGGGGCGGGGGCGAAGGCGGGGAGACCCAGTTCTTC.

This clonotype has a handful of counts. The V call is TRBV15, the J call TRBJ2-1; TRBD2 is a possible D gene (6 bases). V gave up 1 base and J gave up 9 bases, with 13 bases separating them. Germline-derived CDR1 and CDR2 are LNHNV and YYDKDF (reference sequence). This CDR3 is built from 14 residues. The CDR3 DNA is TGTGCCACCAGCAGAGGATCGGGAGTGGGTGAGCAGTTCTTC. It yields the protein CATSRGSGVGEQFF.

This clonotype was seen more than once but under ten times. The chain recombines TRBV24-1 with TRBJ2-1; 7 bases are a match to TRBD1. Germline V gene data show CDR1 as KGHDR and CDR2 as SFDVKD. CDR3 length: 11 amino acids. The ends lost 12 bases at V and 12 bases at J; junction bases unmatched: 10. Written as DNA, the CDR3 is TGTGCCGCAGGACAGGAAGCAGGGCAGTTCTTC. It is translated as CAAGQEAGQFF.

CDR3 protein: CATSNNRVMNTEAFF. The CDR3 DNA is TGTGCCACCAGCAATAACAGGGTTATGAACACTGAAGCTTTCTTT. V usage is TRBV15 and J usage is TRBJ1-1; weak D call: TRBD1 (6 bases). Germline V CDR1 and CDR2: LNHNV, YYDKDF (reference sequence). This CDR3 comprises 15 residues. Trimming shortened V by 4 bases and J by 0 bases, and 12 bases separated the two germline ends.

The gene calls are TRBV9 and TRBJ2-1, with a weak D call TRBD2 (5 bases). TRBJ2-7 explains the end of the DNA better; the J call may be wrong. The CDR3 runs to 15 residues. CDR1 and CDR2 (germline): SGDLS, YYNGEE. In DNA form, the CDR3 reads TGTGCCAGCAGCGTGGACTGGAGCTCCTACAATGAGCAGTACTTC. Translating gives CASSVDWSSYNEQYF.

The CDR3 coding sequence is TGTGCCAGCAGCTCGGACAGTGAAGCTTTCTTT. Amino acids: CASSSDSEAFF. The chain recombines TRBV9 with TRBJ1-1; a possible D gene is TRBD1 (6 bases). V dropped 4 bases and J dropped 7 bases, with 8 bases sitting between them. The CDR3 is 11 amino acids. CDR1 is SGDLS and CDR2 is YYNGEE in the germline V gene.

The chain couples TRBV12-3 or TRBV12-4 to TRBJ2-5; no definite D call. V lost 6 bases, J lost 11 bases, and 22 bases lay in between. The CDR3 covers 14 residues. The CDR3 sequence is CASSLRPGGNRQYF. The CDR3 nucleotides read TGTGCCAGCAGCCTCCGCCCGGGTGGGAATAGGCAGTACTTC.

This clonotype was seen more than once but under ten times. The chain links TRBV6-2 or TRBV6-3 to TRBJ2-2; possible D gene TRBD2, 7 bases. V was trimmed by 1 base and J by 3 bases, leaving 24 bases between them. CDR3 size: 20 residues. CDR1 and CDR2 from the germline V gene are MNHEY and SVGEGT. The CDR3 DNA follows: TGTGCCAGCAGTTACTTGGGGGGGGCCCTTTACTCGGCCGACACCGGGGAGCTGTTTTTT. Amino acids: CASSYLGGALYSADTGELFF.

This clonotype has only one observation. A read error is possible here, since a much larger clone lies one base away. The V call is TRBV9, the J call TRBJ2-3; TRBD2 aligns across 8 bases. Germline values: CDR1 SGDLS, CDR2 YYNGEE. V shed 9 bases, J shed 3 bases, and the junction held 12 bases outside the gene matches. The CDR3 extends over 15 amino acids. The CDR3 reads CANTTGGPETDTQYF. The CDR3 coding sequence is TGTGCCAACACAACGGGAGGGCCGGAAACAGATACGCAGTATTTT. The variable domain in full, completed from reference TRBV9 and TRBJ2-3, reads DSGVTQTPKHLITATGQRVTLRCSPRSGDLSVYWYQQSLDQGLQFLIQYYNGEERAKGNILERFSAQQFPDLHSELNLSSLELGDSALYFCANTTGGPETDTQYFGPGTRLTVL.

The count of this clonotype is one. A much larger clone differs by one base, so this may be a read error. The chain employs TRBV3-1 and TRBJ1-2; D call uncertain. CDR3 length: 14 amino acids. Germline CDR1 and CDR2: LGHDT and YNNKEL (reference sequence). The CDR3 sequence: CASSQDTANDGYTF. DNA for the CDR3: TGTGCCAGCAGCCAAGACACAGCTAACGATGGCTACACCTTC.

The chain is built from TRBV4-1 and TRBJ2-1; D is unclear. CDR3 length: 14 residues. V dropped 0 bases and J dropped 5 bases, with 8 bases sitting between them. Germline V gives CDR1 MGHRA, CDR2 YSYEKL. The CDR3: CASSQDLLNNEQFF. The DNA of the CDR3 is TGCGCCAGCAGCCAAGACCTACTAAACAATGAGCAGTTCTTC.

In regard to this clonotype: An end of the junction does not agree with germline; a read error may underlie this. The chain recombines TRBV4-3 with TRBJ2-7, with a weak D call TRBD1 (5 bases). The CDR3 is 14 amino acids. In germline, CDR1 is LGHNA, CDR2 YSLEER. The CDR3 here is CASSQDTGSSEQYF. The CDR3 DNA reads TGCGCCAGCAGCCAAGATACAGGCTCCTCCGAGCAGTACTTC.